This TCR beta chain was retrieved from a study of blood T cell repertoires in COVID-19 (dated by TCRdb to the early 2020s). Regarding the research as a whole: Samples covering the acute and convalescent phases of COVID-19 were provided by collaborators in the United States, Italy and Spain. The prospective study material was composed of cDNA or gDNA derived from T cells, B-cell-depleted T cells, or PBMCs. The dataset comprised deeply sampled blood TCRbeta repertoires from subjects exposed to, actively infected with, or recovered from COVID-19. The repertoires were released in a freely available public database meant as a resource for research on the immune response to SARS-CoV-2. The samples were drawn from two sources: the first 160 participants of the ongoing ImmuneRACE study, and 950 to 1,500 subjects contributed by 6 global collaborators. Sample metadata almost always included a de-identified subject ID, COVID-19 status, age in years and sex. Where available, HLA class I and class II types were obtained from metadata supplied by the sample provider rather than from assay-based typing.

Trimming takes 3 bases from V and 2 bases from J, and the germline ends sit 12 bases apart. Reading from cysteine to phenylalanine, the CDR3 counts 15 amino acids. Only the CDR3 DNA is retained, 45 bases long and in frame from the first base. According to the germline V gene, CDR1 reads SNHLY and CDR2 reads FYNNEI. What the authors observed across the whole study: How much clinical and demographic metadata was included differed by source and by participant, and the metadata was provided uncurated.

TCRbeta CDR3 regions were amplified from genomic DNA by means of the immunoSEQ Assay, a bias-controlled multiplex PCR. Turning to the authors' computational methods: Nucleated cell counts per sample were estimated from amplification of reference gene primers within the assay. To quantify the absolute abundance of each unique TCRbeta CDR3 rearrangement, sequence reads were collapsed and filtered. Productive Simpson clonality was computed per sample as the square root of Simpson's diversity index over productive rearrangements. TCRdb limited this immuneACCESS table to in-frame rearrangements with V and J called. A share of clones is missing; checked studies link under half to unresolved V genes, and the rest is unexplained. For V, J and clone size, that table is used; D and trimming come from the DNA. Across this sample there are 150,000 or so clones, with around 73% seen only once. Roughly 5.6% of the sample is in the top ten clones.

Enrolling through a virtual design, the prospective study's participants ranged in age from roughly 18 to 95 years and lived across some 22 United States geographic areas. In the prospective study, participants were assigned to cohorts based on the clinical history participants reported in a screening survey and a study questionnaire. For ImmuneRACE Cohort 3, a participant was defined as recovered based on two consecutive negative NP/OP PCR tests, clearance by a healthcare professional, or resolution of symptoms. Each participant in the prospective study had whole blood, serum and a nasopharyngeal or oropharyngeal swab collected by mobile phlebotomists. Participants in the prospective study had the option to provide additional blood draws and questionnaires over a roughly 2-month period. Prospective study blood samples were shipped either frozen or at room temperature before DNA extraction. This clone was counted a few times. The clone's antigen remains unknown. No base-level quality is on record; no much larger clone is a single base apart.

This chain is built from TRBV2 and TRBJ2-3; TRBD2 is possibly the D segment (6 matching bases). This receptor was taken from a woman aged 50 to 60 who had recovered from COVID-19. The sample was PBMCs or T cells enriched from blood (not recorded which). The CDR3 sequence is CASSDSRGITDTQYF. The DNA sequence reads TGTGCCAGCAGTGACTCCCGCGGGATCACAGATACGCAGTATTTT. The full variable domain, completed from the reference TRBV2 and TRBJ2-3 proteins outside the CDR3, reads EPEVTQTPSHQVTQMGQEVILRCVPISNHLYFYWYRQILGQKVEFLVSFYNNEISEKSEIFDDQFSVERPDGSNFTLKIRSTKLEDSAMYFCASSDSRGITDTQYFGPGTRLTVL.